A single T cell receptor beta chain is shown here with its context. Which antigen it targets is not known. No per-base quality is available; no much larger clone lies one base away. The data stem from a study of shared clonotypes between healthy human individuals (TCRdb year 2020). About the investigation overall: The cohort included three men and a couple of women between 18 and 49 years of age. For each donor, three plates each were used for CD4 naive and CD4 memory, two plates were used for CD8 naive, and one plate was used for CD8 memory. To estimate repertoire size and how much clonotype sharing occurs between individuals, the study deeply sequenced the blood TCR repertoires of 5 or 6 healthy adults. Libraries were prepared and TCR repertoires were sequenced by different laboratories using diverse techniques, in order to increase sequencing depth and limit assay-specific biases. Per donor, leukapheresis produced somewhere between about 0.9 and 9.5 billion PBMCs. The paper's findings and limits, for the study overall: The genetic and exposure-history diversity represented was limited by the small number of donors. Based on pairwise subsampling, the degree of clonotype sharing among donors was expected to be affected by sequencing depth. Larger estimated clonotype richness was generally found for naive subsets than for memory subsets. Sampling was restricted to blood, and TCR repertoires in tissue are likely to differ from TCR repertoires in blood. Higher generation probabilities were observed for clonotypes shared by all four sorted-subset donors than for non-shared clonotypes. Even with the large sequencing depth, rarefaction of the sorted-subset datasets indicated that sequencing was incomplete. When several donors were compared, the shared fraction of clonotypes was around 5% for naive CD4, approximately 3.3% for naive CD8, roughly 2.5% for memory CD4, and about 0.36% for memory CD8.

TCR CDR3 regions were amplified from genomic DNA by multiplex PCR using the deep immunoSEQ assay. Genomic DNA extracted from each cell subset was distributed evenly over all wells of several immunoSEQ 96-well plates, and each plate served as one replicate. For sorted subsets, each replicate PCR was loaded with around 200 ng genomic DNA, equivalent to about 30,000 T cell genomes. Purified libraries were measured with a Qubit 3.0 fluorometer, size-checked on a Bioanalyzer 2100, and measured again with the KAPA Library Quantification kit. Every immunoSEQ 96-well plate was sequenced on a separate single-read 150-cycle Illumina NextSeq 550 flow cell. The study's own analysis went as follows. Because the immunoSEQ output held only junctional sequences and lacked quality scores, the filtering could not match the filtering applied to full-length reads. To assign V/J genes and CDR3, sequences were annotated using PyIR, a Python wrapper for IgBLAST v1.9, with IMGT germline references. Reads with weak V/J assignments (E-value above 1e-6), missing CDR3, stop codons, out-of-frame junctions, or ambiguous translated residues were removed. V3J clonotypes were defined by identical inferred V gene, J gene, and CDR3 amino acid sequence. The percentage overlap between two repertoires was calculated by dividing the number of shared unique clonotypes by the size of the smaller repertoire. RTK rarefaction, the Chao1 estimator, and Recon v2.1 estimates of unobserved clonotypes were used to assess repertoire richness. Generation probabilities were computed with OLGA for all TCRbeta clonotypes obtained by the gDNA method from several donors. This is the immuneACCESS table as TCRdb keeps it, with only in-frame sequences that have V and J called. A part of the clones is gone; compared with another copy, unresolved V genes explain less than half, and the rest is unexplained. That table furnishes V, J and clone size, whereas the DNA furnished D and trimming. Within this sample are roughly 2,000,000 clones, with about 93% of them counted one time only. Clones ranked in the top ten supply roughly 1.7% of the sample.

The CDR3 spans 20 residues, from the cysteine through the phenylalanine. Only the CDR3 portion is preserved as DNA: 60 bases, with reading frame beginning at the first base. Reading the germline V gene (reference sequence) gives CDR1 MNHEY and CDR2 SMNVEV. V is pruned by 8 bases and J by 3 bases, leaving 18 bases of the junction without a gene match. For the CD8 naive samples, CD45RO-negative cells were positively selected for CCR7, yielding a CD45RA+CCR7+ population from which TemRA cells were excluded. The donors were healthy, HIV-negative adults who had no recently reported acute infections or vaccinations. Only Caucasian adults living in Nashville, Tennessee, USA were represented among the donors. Blood was collected by leukapheresis, and PBMCs were isolated by Ficoll-Histopaque density gradient centrifugation and then cryopreserved in liquid nitrogen vapor phase. Analytical flow cytometry was used to check the purity and quantity of every magnetically sorted T cell population. Each sorted fraction had its genomic DNA isolated and then quantified by UV absorbance on a Nanodrop 2000c.

The clonotype originates from a young man in good health. Some clones in this sample may be carry-over from other donors' samples. The rearranged segments are TRBV27 and TRBJ2-1, with 14 central nucleotides matching TRBD2. Sequencing input: naive CD8+ T cells from PBMCs. Explained via the paper, the cell subset or site label denotes: CD45RA+CCR7+. The nucleotides are TGTGCCAGCTCAACCCTTCGACTAGCGGGAGGGCCAGTAGACTACAATGAGCAGTTCTTC. It translates as CASSTLRLAGGPVDYNEQFF.